This TCR beta chain was recovered during a study of cytomegalovirus exposure and HLA in healthy donors. Study-level results: Later analysis associated a missense DCLRE1C variant with TCR beta V- and J-gene trimming.

Turning to this clone: Antigen unknown.

The J segment lost 0 bases and the V segment lost 5 bases, leaving 6 bases of the junction unmatched. From germline, CDR1 is LNHDA and CDR2 SQIVND (reference sequence). The CDR3 covers 17 residues. PCR involved 60 Vbeta and 13 Jbeta primers. Repertoires were generated with immunoSEQ multiplex PCR, while TCRdb's copy carries only in-frame clones and drops some. This sample has more than 80,000 clones; about 70% occur once, and the top ten carry approximately 9.2%. The sequence came from a human donor in good health. The source material was PBMCs. The chain uses TRBV19 and TRBJ2-2; TRBD2 matches 10 bases. The DNA of the CDR3 is TGTGCCAGTAGTTTCCTTCTAGCGGGGGCGAACACCGGGGAGCTGTTTTTT. This gives the protein CASSFLLAGANTGELFF.